This TCR beta chain appears in the sequencing data of a study of control samples from healthy donors and cancer patients. Germline V gene lookup returns CDR1 SGHAT and CDR2 FQNNGV. Trimming cost V 5 bases and J 10 bases, with 17 bases left between them. CDR3 size: 14 residues. The count of this clone is one. Some clones are missing from TCRdb's copy, which holds only in-frame ones; the method was immunoSEQ multiplex PCR. This sample has approximately 70,000 clones, with 75% to 85% found just once. The receptor was isolated from a man in his fifties or sixties in good health. The V call is TRBV11-2, the J call TRBJ1-4; D not resolved. Source material: blood. Here the CDR3 DNA reads TGTGCCAGCAGCGTGGGGAGAGGAGAAGGAAAACTGTTTTTT. Translating it yields CASSVGRGEGKLFF. Full variable domain (remainder filled in from reference TRBV11-2 and TRBJ1-4): EAGVAQSPRYKIIEKRQSVAFWCNPISGHATLYWYQQILGQGPKLLIQFQNNGVVDDSQLPKDRFSAERLKGVDSTLKIQPAKLEDSAVYLCASSVGRGEGKLFFGSGTQLSVL.